This T cell receptor beta chain was sequenced for a study of T-cell reconstitution after alpha-beta-depleted transplantation in children. TCRbeta library construction was performed incorporating unique molecular identifiers. TCRdb analysed the PCR reads with MiXCR anew, one entry per CDR3 protein. This sample yields hundreds of thousands of distinct CDR3 sequences, of which roughly 14% are seen a single time; 0.79% belongs to the top ten. There are 15 residues in the CDR3. From germline, CDR1 is SEHNR and CDR2 FQNEAQ (reference sequence). V was pared by 3 bases and J by 3 bases, with 6 bases of the junction left unmatched. Many counts were recorded for this clonotype.

The clonotype originates from a girl aged 2-10 years with congenital amegakaryocytic thrombocytopenia, due to receive a stem cell transplant. The material was PBMCs, obtained before TCRalphabeta/CD19-depleted stem cell transplant. The V gene is TRBV7-9, the J gene TRBJ2-5, with 8 bases that match TRBD1. CDR3 residues: CASSFPGGAKETQYF. CDR3 DNA sequence: TGTGCCAGCAGCTTTCCAGGGGGCGCTAAAGAGACCCAGTACTTC.